Reported below is one T cell receptor beta chain. The sample is drawn from a study of OX40 agonist ivuxolimab in advanced cancers. Trimming cost V 6 bases and J 4 bases; bases outside gene matches: 8. Germline CDR1 reads SGHAT; CDR2 reads FQNNGV. CDR3 length: 15 residues. Profiling relied on immunoSEQ multiplex PCR, and the TCRdb table lists in-frame clones only, not all of them. The sample has about 50,000 clones, roughly 77% seen once. Exclusion of a patient followed from autoimmune disease history or systemic immunosuppression. This clonotype originated in an adult with an advanced solid tumor such as melanoma, head and neck, liver or kidney cancer. The specimen comprised CD4+ or CD8+ T cells sorted from blood, sampled in a trial of the OX40 agonist ivuxolimab. This chain links TRBV11-2 with TRBJ1-3; 8 positions match TRBD1. CDR3 bases: TGTGCCAGCAGTGCCCTGACAGGGGTGGGAAACACCATATATTTT. It is translated as CASSALTGVGNTIYF.